What follows is one TCR beta chain and its context. Its matching antigen is unknown. These data originate in a study of CD8+ T cells in alopecia areata. This CDR3 has 14 residues. V trimming: 1 base; J trimming: 1 base; junction bases outside the gene matches: 0. CDR1 is MNHNY and CDR2 is SVGAGI in the germline V gene (reference sequence). Extracted RNA was reverse transcribed into cDNA, the sequencing template. Sequencing was performed with immunoSEQ multiplex PCR; in TCRdb, only in-frame clones are kept and a portion is missing. The sample holds about 160,000 clones, about 90% seen once. From alopecia areata patients, lesional scalp punch biopsies and peripheral blood were collected. Overall study results and limits: Normal skin's resident alphabeta T cells are also sequenced in scalp samples.

The chain joins TRBV6-6 to TRBJ1-1; 7 bases fit TRBD1. This specimen was CD8+ T cells sorted from blood, taken at week 0. This clonotype originated in a human donor with alopecia areata. CDR3 DNA: TGTGCCAGCAGTTACTGGACAGGGAACACTGAAGCTTTCTTT. This encodes CASSYWTGNTEAFF.